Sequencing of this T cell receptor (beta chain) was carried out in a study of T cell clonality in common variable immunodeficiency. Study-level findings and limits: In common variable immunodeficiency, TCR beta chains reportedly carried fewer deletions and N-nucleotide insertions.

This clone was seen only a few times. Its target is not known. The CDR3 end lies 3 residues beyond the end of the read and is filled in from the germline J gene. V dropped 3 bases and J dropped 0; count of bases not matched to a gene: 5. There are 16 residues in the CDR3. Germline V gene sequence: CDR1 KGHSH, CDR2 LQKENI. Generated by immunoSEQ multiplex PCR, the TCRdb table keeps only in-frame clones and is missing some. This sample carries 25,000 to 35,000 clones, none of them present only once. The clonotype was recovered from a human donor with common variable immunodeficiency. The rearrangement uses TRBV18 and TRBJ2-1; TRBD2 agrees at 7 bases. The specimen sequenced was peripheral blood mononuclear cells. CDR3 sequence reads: CASSPLSGTSYNEQFF. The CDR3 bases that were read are TGTGCCAGCTCACCGCTAAGCGGGACCTCCTACAATGAG.